These 11 T cell receptor beta chains originate from one sample sequenced in a study of blood T cell repertoires in COVID-19. Produced via immunoSEQ multiplex PCR; TCRdb's table is partial and in-frame only. The sample includes 200,000 or so clones, 80% to 90% of them seen just once. The sequenced material came from peripheral blood. Every receptor here comes from a man aged 25 to 40 with COVID-19, enrolled during active disease.

CDR3 protein: CASTSTGVDTQYF. In DNA form, the CDR3 reads TGTGCCAGTACCTCGACAGGGGTAGATACGCAGTATTTT. The gene calls are TRBV19 and TRBJ2-3, with 8 nucleotides matching TRBD1. Germline CDR1 LNHDA, CDR2 SQIVND (reference sequence). V gave up 7 bases and J gave up 5 bases; unmatched junction bases: 5. This CDR3 is 13 amino acids long.

This clone was observed once. CDR3 protein: CAWSGGSGTTDTQYF. The CDR3 bases are TGTGCCTGGAGTGGTGGTAGCGGGACGACAGATACGCAGTATTTT. The V call is TRBV30, the J call TRBJ2-3; TRBD2 aligns across 8 bases. V was clipped by 1 base and J by 3 bases; unmatched bases: 6. Germline lookup yields CDR1 GTSNPN and CDR2 SVGIG (reference sequence). This CDR3 is 15 amino acids long.

The chain employs TRBV24-1 and TRBJ2-1, with D perhaps TRBD1 (6 bases). Per germline, CDR1 KGHDR and CDR2 SFDVKD. Trimming removed 4 bases at V and 0 bases at J, with 24 bases between. The CDR3 spans 20 residues. CDR3 nucleotide sequence: TGTGCCACCAGTGAACCAACACAGGGCCGATATTTGAGCTCCTACAATGAGCAGTTCTTC. Translation gives CATSEPTQGRYLSSYNEQFF.

The chain employs TRBV2 and TRBJ1-5, with unresolved D. V lost 3 bases and J lost 3, with 6 bases in between. The CDR3 totals 13 residues. Germline V lookup: CDR1 SNHLY, CDR2 FYNNEI. The CDR3 bases are TGTGCCAGCAGTGAGGCCAACAATCAGCCCCAGCATTTT. Its protein product is CASSEANNQPQHF.

The chain links TRBV7-9 to TRBJ1-1; D not certain. The CDR3 has 12 residues. Between the trimmed V and J ends, which lost 5 bases and 1 base, there was a span of 5 bases. The germline CDR1 and CDR2 sequences are SEHNR and FQNEAQ (reference sequence). In DNA form, the CDR3 reads TGTGCCAGCAGCGAGCAGAACACTGAAGCTTTCTTT. As protein: CASSEQNTEAFF.

The rearrangement joins TRBV11-3 to TRBJ1-1; a possible D gene is TRBD1 (5 bases). Deletions cut 8 bases from V and 7 bases from J, with 20 bases between. Germline values: CDR1 SGHNT, CDR2 YENEEA. CDR3 length: 14 residues. The CDR3 loop reads CASPHDTGRGEAFF. CDR3 nucleotides: TGTGCCAGCCCCCACGATACAGGTAGAGGTGAAGCTTTCTTT.

This chain connects TRBV13 to TRBJ2-7; TRBD1 agrees at 8 bases. The V segment lost 5 bases and the J segment 2 bases; nucleotides outside the gene matches: 5. This CDR3 is 14 amino acids long. Per germline, CDR1 PRHDT and CDR2 FYEKMQ (reference sequence). The CDR3 reads CASSDRGGTYEQYF. The DNA of the CDR3 is TGTGCCAGCAGCGACAGGGGTGGGACCTACGAGCAGTACTTC. Filled out from reference TRBV13 and TRBJ2-7, the complete variable domain reads AAGVIQSPRHLIKEKRETATLKCYPIPRHDTVYWYQQGPGQDPQFLISFYEKMQSDKGSIPDRFSAQQFSDYHSELNMSSLELGDSALYFCASSDRGGTYEQYFGPGTRLTVT.

The CDR3 region is CASSEQGSAGETQYF. The DNA of the CDR3 is TGTGCCAGCAGTGAACAGGGCTCCGCGGGGGAGACCCAGTACTTC. J is TRBJ2-5 and V is TRBV2; D might be TRBD2 (6 bases). V was clipped by 2 bases and J by 5 bases, with 15 bases between them. The CDR3 spans 15 residues. The germline V gene encodes CDR1 SNHLY and CDR2 FYNNEI.

The chain employs TRBV4-2 and TRBJ2-1, with D maybe TRBD1 (6 bases). Deletions cut 2 bases from V and 1 base from J, with 15 bases between. This CDR3 has 17 residues. Germline loops: CDR1 LGHNA, CDR2 YNFKEQ. CDR3 in DNA: TGTGCCAGCAGCCAAATCGGACAGCCGCAATCCTACAATGAGCAGTTCTTC. It yields the protein CASSQIGQPQSYNEQFF.

The rearrangement uses TRBV27 and TRBJ1-2, with D perhaps TRBD1 (5 bases). V lost 5 bases, J lost 8 bases, and 18 bases lay in between. The germline gives CDR1 MNHEY, CDR2 SMNVEV (reference sequence). This CDR3 contains 14 residues. In nucleotides, the CDR3 is TGTGCCAGCAGTCGCCGAGGACATTTATCGGGCTACACCTTC. The encoded protein is CASSRRGHLSGYTF.

The chain employs TRBV2 and TRBJ2-3; maybe TRBD1 (5 bases). Trimming stripped 5 bases from V and 0 bases from J, with 6 bases between. CDR1 is SNHLY and CDR2 is FYNNEI in the germline V gene. This CDR3 is 13 amino acids long. CDR3 loop: CASSTGSTDTQYF. CDR3 DNA sequence: TGTGCCAGCAGTACAGGTAGCACAGATACGCAGTATTTT.